This entry concerns a single T cell receptor beta chain. This CDR3 has 16 amino acids. CDR1 and CDR2 from the germline V gene are SGHTA and FQGTGA. V was pared by 5 bases and J by 7 bases, with 9 bases of the junction left unmatched. The entry originates in a study of blood T cell repertoires in COVID-19. Looking at the study overall: COVID-19 samples, acute and convalescent, were from the United States, Italy and Spain. Sources were T cells, B-cell-depleted T cells, or PBMCs; the material itself was cDNA or gDNA.

Original data processing: Reference gene primers were amplified, and this amplification served to estimate nucleated cell counts. The repertoire was sequenced with immunoSEQ multiplex PCR; TCRdb's copy has only in-frame clones and lacks some. Clone size and V and J calls were adopted from that table, with D and trimming inferred from the DNA. The sample yields 30,000 to 40,000 clones, 90% seen once. The V call is TRBV7-3, the J call TRBJ2-3, with 13 bases fitting TRBD2. The sequencing sample was made of peripheral blood. This receptor was taken from a man aged 60 to 75 with active or convalescent COVID-19. The CDR3, as DNA: TGTGCCAGCAGCCAACAAGGACTAGCGGGAGAACATACGCAGTATTTT. Translated, it gives CASSQQGLAGEHTQYF. The entire variable domain, with the rest obtained from reference TRBV7-3 and TRBJ2-3, is as follows: GAGVSQTPSNKVTEKGKYVELRCDPISGHTALYWYRQSLGQGPEFLIYFQGTGAADDSGLPNDRFFAVRPEGSVSTLKIQRTERGDSAVYLCASSQQGLAGEHTQYFGPGTRLTVL.